This T cell receptor (beta chain) was observed in a study of blood T cells in healthy people across ages. On the study more broadly: With template switching, about one barcoded beta molecule was captured per two T cells. Overall study results and limits: Long-lived donors exceeded aged donors in naive CD4+ cells and diversity. Older age coincided with a roughly linear decline in TCR beta diversity per million T cells.

As concerns this clonotype: The antigen is undetermined.

CDR1 is SNHLY, CDR2 FYNNEI, per germline. The CDR3 covers 17 residues. The germline V and J ends were trimmed by 7 bases and 0 bases, with 19 bases remaining between them. Through a sample-barcoded 5' primer and a J-beta primer mix, a second PCR was run for roughly 6 to 12 cycles. Every cDNA was tagged by a template-switch adaptor with 12 random nucleotides. TCRdb independently ran MiXCR on the 5' RACE reads; one entry per CDR3 protein. Of about 1.8 million distinct CDR3 sequences listed, about 50% are singletons. Sequenced sample: blood. The genes are TRBV2 and TRBJ1-5, with D hard to call. This TCR came from a woman aged 40 to 50 in good health. As DNA, the CDR3 is TGTGCCAGCAATGACCCGGGTAGTTCATATAGCAATCAGCCCCAGCATTTT. Protein product: CASNDPGSSYSNQPQHF.